This T cell receptor beta chain is from a study of cytomegalovirus exposure and HLA in healthy donors. In the study overall: The Caucasian-associated ancestry cluster contained more than 75% of the 300 to 450 genotyped donors. The study's findings and limits: Generally TCR sequences proved uncommon, though certain public TCRs appeared in numerous donors. Three CMV-associated chains were confirmed in vitro to be specific for CMV antigens. Common viral pathogens seemed to be connected with several of the most significant clusters, according to a later analysis.

Primers: 60 Vbeta forward and 13 Jbeta reverse. Using immunoSEQ multiplex PCR, the repertoire was profiled, and TCRdb retains in-frame clones only, with some absent. The sample has about 59,000 clones, roughly 80% seen once. The CDR3 totals 12 residues. With 3 bases removed from V and 4 bases from J, the gap between germline ends came to 7 bases. CDR1 and CDR2 from the germline V gene are MNHEY and SMNVEV (reference sequence). Comments on this clone: As yet, its antigen is unknown.

This TCR was recovered from a human donor in good health. Sample: PBMCs. J is TRBJ2-7 and V is TRBV27; TRBD1 might be the D (6 bases). CDR3 residues: CASSFTGYEQYF. CDR3 nucleotides: TGTGCCAGCAGTTTTACAGGGTACGAGCAGTACTTC.